This T cell receptor beta chain was documented in a study of monozygotic twins with cystic fibrosis. Overall study: Roughly 2.8 micrograms of fragmented DNA underwent roughly 16 PCR cycles for library preparation.

V was trimmed by 5 bases and J by 4 bases, leaving 6 bases between them. The length of the CDR3 is 11 residues. Assay used: immunoSEQ multiplex PCR; TCRdb lists only in-frame clones, some missing. Of tens of thousands of clones in the sample, 75% to 90% are singletons; the top ten hold roughly 1.5%. Source material: blood. This chain links TRBV23-1 with TRBJ2-7; the D is unclear. TRBV23-1 is treated as an ORF (open reading frame) with a function not yet certain. The TCR sequence derives from a girl aged 2-10 years with cystic fibrosis. The CDR3 nucleotides read TGCGCCAGCAGTGTCCAGTACGAGCAGTACTTC. Its protein product is CASSVQYEQYF.